The sample holds many counts of the clone carrying this T cell receptor beta chain. As yet, its antigen is unknown. The data derive from a study of Graves' ophthalmopathy and Graves' hyperthyroidism. Study observations and caveats: Blood also harbored most expanded thyroid clonotypes above 0.001 frequency. Sensitivity of 87.88% and specificity of about 81% were achieved when a 13-signature model separated ophthalmopathy from stable hyperthyroidism. Predictions made by the model for ophthalmopathy progression reached approximately 71% sensitivity and approximately 72% specificity.

The authors amplified TCR beta CDR3 regions from RNA transcripts. HTBI primers served in a first-round RT-PCR, which a second-round multiplex PCR followed. TCRdb redid the calling of the multiplex PCR reads with MiXCR, one entry per CDR3 protein. The sample records about 740,000 distinct CDR3 sequences, roughly 40% being singletons. The length of the CDR3 is 14 residues. V trimming: 4 bases; J trimming: 2 bases; junction bases outside the gene matches: 6. The germline V gene encodes CDR1 SQVTM and CDR2 ANQGSEA. It was from roughly 10 ml of fresh peripheral blood that the PBMCs came. This sequence was found in an adult man with Graves' ophthalmopathy. V is TRBV29-1 and J is TRBJ2-7; 9 nucleotides align to TRBD1. Material for sequencing was peripheral blood. CDR3: CSVVRGTGTYEQYF. The CDR3 coding sequence is TGCAGCGTTGTGAGAGGGACAGGGACCTACGAGCAGTACTTC.